This T cell receptor beta chain was sequenced for a study of blood T cells in healthy people across ages. Across the study: Capture via template switching afforded approximately one barcoded beta molecule per two T cells.

It was with a sample-barcoded 5' primer and a J-beta primer mix that a second PCR of roughly 7 to 12 cycles was run. TCRdb itself ran the 5' RACE reads through MiXCR, one entry per CDR3 protein. Of fewer than 800,000 distinct CDR3 sequences in the sample, about 21% were seen once. The CDR3 sequence is 15 residues long. The V end lost 1 base, the J end lost 2 bases, and 12 bases lay between the germline ends. No fewer than 5 micrograms of total RNA were isolated from every sample. The receptor's source is a man in his 70s in good health. Sequenced sample: blood. The J gene is TRBJ2-7, the V gene TRBV12-3 or TRBV12-4; D may be TRBD2 (5 bases). Here the CDR3 DNA reads TGTGCCAGCAGTTTAGGGCTAGTGGGAGCCTACGAGCAGTACTTC. It translates to CASSLGLVGAYEQYF.